Listed below are T cell receptor beta chains from one sample, sequenced in a study of blood T cell repertoires in COVID-19. Sequencing was performed with immunoSEQ multiplex PCR; in TCRdb, only in-frame clones are kept and a portion is missing. The table has some 160,000 clones, just under 85% seen once. The specimen was peripheral blood. The receptors derive from a woman over 75 with COVID-19, enrolled during active disease. Each CDR3 is given with its conserved first and last residue. The order of the fields is D gene, V gene, clone size, J gene, CDR3 DNA, CDR3 protein. The D gene is left open where the match is weak. Clone sizes are given selectively: once, few, many, or a class where the clone is expanded.

>NA|TRBV4-1|once|TRBJ1-5
TGCGCCAGCAGCCAAGATATCCGGGGGCAGCCCCAGCATTTT
CASSQDIRGQPQHF
>TRBD1|TRBV19|NA|TRBJ2-1
TGTGCCAGTAGTATGGGGGTCGGGACAGGGAGGCCTAATGAGCAGTTCTTC
CASSMGVGTGRPNEQFF
>NA|TRBV27|NA|TRBJ1-2
TGTGCCAGCAGTTTCATCGCGGGACGCAGTCACGGCTACACCTTC
CASSFIAGRSHGYTF
>NA|TRBV3-1/TRBV3-2|many|TRBJ1-5
TGTGCCAGCAGCCAACATAGCAATCAGCCCCAGCATTTT
CASSQHSNQPQHF
>NA|TRBV29-1|NA|TRBJ1-1
TGCAGCGTTGAAGGCACATACAGGGTAGGGGCTGAAGCTTTCTTT
CSVEGTYRVGAEAFF
>TRBD1|TRBV7-6|NA|TRBJ1-6
TGTGCCAGCAGCCCCGGGACAGCTAATTCACCCCTCCACTTT
CASSPGTANSPLHF
>TRBD1|TRBV13|NA|TRBJ2-1
TGTGCCAGCAGCGTGACGAGGACAGGGGGAAATGAGCAGTTCTTC
CASSVTRTGGNEQFF
>NA|TRBV7-3|NA|TRBJ2-3
TGTGCCAGCAGCCGGAGCATTGACACAGATACGCAGTATTTT
CASSRSIDTDTQYF
>NA|TRBV27|NA|TRBJ2-1
TGTGCCAGCAGTTTATCAGGTTTCACGGGGGAGCAGTTCTTC
CASSLSGFTGEQFF
>NA|TRBV6-5|NA|TRBJ1-5
TGTGCCAGCAGTTCCCCGCAGGGATTGAGCAATCAGCCCCAGCATTTT
CASSSPQGLSNQPQHF
>NA|TRBV3-1/TRBV3-2|NA|TRBJ1-3
TGTGCCAGCAGCCAAGATTGGAGCTCTGGAAACACCATATATTTT
CASSQDWSSGNTIYF
>NA|TRBV10-3|few|TRBJ1-1
TGTGCCATCAGTGCAGGTGGGTTGGGCACTGAAGCTTTCTTT
CAISAGGLGTEAFF
>NA|TRBV11-2|few|TRBJ1-5
TGTGCCAGCAGCTTAGACGGCAATCAGCCCCAGCATTTT
CASSLDGNQPQHF
>TRBD1|TRBV10-3|NA|TRBJ1-6
TGTGCCGCCCGAAAGGACAGGGACAATTCACCCCTCCACTTT
CAARKDRDNSPLHF
>TRBD1|TRBV5-1|NA|TRBJ1-1
TGCGCCAGCAGCACCGGGACAGCTCGGGCTGAAGCTTTCTTT
CASSTGTARAEAFF
>TRBD2|TRBV7-3|NA|TRBJ2-3
TGTGCCAGCAGCTTAACGGCCGCGGCTAGCGGGTGGGGCACAGATACGCAGTATTTT
CASSLTAAASGWGTDTQYF
>TRBD1|TRBV6-1|NA|TRBJ1-4
TGTGCCAGCAGTGGCCTGGGAGGAAGGGGGCATAATGAAAAACTGTTTTTT
CASSGLGGRGHNEKLFF
>TRBD2|TRBV18|NA|TRBJ2-7
TGTGCCAGCTCACCGGGTAGCGGGAGCTCCTACGAGCAGTACTTC
CASSPGSGSSYEQYF
>TRBD1|TRBV19|NA|TRBJ1-2
TGTGCCAGTAGTATACGACAGGGAAGATACACCTTC
CASSIRQGRYTF
>TRBD1|TRBV6-6|NA|TRBJ1-1
TGTGCCAGCAGTCCGGGACAGGGGTTGTCTTTCTTT
CASSPGQGLSFF
>TRBD2|TRBV7-3|NA|TRBJ2-1
TGTGCCAGCAGCCAGACCCTAGCGGGGTACAATGAGCAGTTCTTC
CASSQTLAGYNEQFF
>NA|TRBV6-1|NA|TRBJ1-1
TGTGCCAGCAGTGAAGCGCTTTCTGGGGGCGTGAACACTGAAGCTTTCTTT
CASSEALSGGVNTEAFF
>TRBD1|TRBV18|NA|TRBJ1-1
TGTGCCAGCTCACCGACAGGGGTTGATGCTGAAGCTTTCTTT
CASSPTGVDAEAFF
>NA|TRBV18|NA|TRBJ1-6
TGTGCCAGCTCACCGGGACTCGCGGATTCACCCCTCCACTTT
CASSPGLADSPLHF
>NA|TRBV5-4|NA|TRBJ1-2
TGTGCCAGCAGCTTGGTTCTTGGACAGAGCTATGGCTACACCTTC
CASSLVLGQSYGYTF
>NA|TRBV6-6|NA|TRBJ1-3
TGTGCCAGCAGTTACTACAGGACTGGAAACACCATATATTTT
CASSYYRTGNTIYF
>NA|TRBV2|NA|TRBJ2-2
TGTGCCAGCAGTGAACTAGCAATAACCGGGGAGCTGTTTTTT
CASSELAITGELFF
>NA|TRBV29-1|once|TRBJ1-1
TGCAGCGTTGCAAGGGGATGGGCTGAAGCTTTCTTT
CSVARGWAEAFF
>TRBD1|TRBV11-2|NA|TRBJ1-6
TGTGCCAGCAGCTCAACCGGACAGGGTTGGGTTAATTCACCCCTCCACTTT
CASSSTGQGWVNSPLHF
>NA|TRBV6-5|NA|TRBJ1-2
TGTGCCAGCAGTCCCCCCCCGGGTAGTGGCTACACCTTC
CASSPPPGSGYTF
>NA|TRBV9|NA|TRBJ1-3
TGTGCCAGCAGCACAGGATTGACTGGAAACACCATATATTTT
CASSTGLTGNTIYF
>NA|TRBV29-1|NA|TRBJ1-2
TGCAGCGTTGTCCCGAGACAGCTCATGAACAGGCGCGGCTACACCTTC
CSVVPRQLMNRRGYTF
>TRBD2|TRBV5-1|NA|TRBJ2-1
TGCGCCAGCAGCCCACGGACTAGCGAAGGCAATGAGCAGTTCTTC
CASSPRTSEGNEQFF
>NA|TRBV19|NA|TRBJ1-1
TGTGCCAGTCGAGACCCCGGGGGGGTACCCACTGAAGCTTTCTTT
CASRDPGGVPTEAFF
>NA|TRBV7-9|NA|TRBJ2-2
TGTGCCAGCACCCCGCTAGCCGGGGAGCTGTTTTTT
CASTPLAGELFF
>NA|TRBV9|once|TRBJ1-3
TGTGCCAGCAGCGGAACGGCGGGGCGCGGAAACACCATATATTTT
CASSGTAGRGNTIYF
>NA|TRBV3-1/TRBV3-2|NA|TRBJ1-1
TGTGCCAGCAGCCAAAACCGTCCTCGGGACACTAGGGCTTTCTTT
CASSQNRPRDTRAFF
>NA|TRBV9|NA|TRBJ1-1
TGTGCCAGCAGCGCCCCCTGGAGGGCTTTCTTT
CASSAPWRAFF
>NA|TRBV10-1|NA|TRBJ1-2
TGCGCCAGCAGTGCAGGGATCGACTATGGCTACACCTTC
CASSAGIDYGYTF
>TRBD2|TRBV27|NA|TRBJ2-1
TGTGCCAGCAGTCCAACCCTAGCGGGAGGCAATGAGCAGTTCTTC
CASSPTLAGGNEQFF
>TRBD2|TRBV4-2|NA|TRBJ2-3
TGTGCCAGCAGCCAAGGGACTAGCGGGGCGGCAGATACGCAGTATTTT
CASSQGTSGAADTQYF
>NA|TRBV7-9|NA|TRBJ1-1
TGTGCCAGCAGCTCGGAAGCTTTCTTT
CASSSEAFF
>NA|TRBV6-5|NA|TRBJ1-6
TGTGCCAGCAATCACGGAGGAGGGGTAAAATCACCCCTCCACTTT
CASNHGGGVKSPLHF
>NA|TRBV2|NA|TRBJ2-1
TGTGCCAGCAGTGAAGCGGGGCCGGATGAGCAGTTCTTC
CASSEAGPDEQFF
>TRBD1|TRBV28|NA|TRBJ1-6
TGTGCCACCCGGGGGACAGTTAATAATTCACCCCTCCACTTT
CATRGTVNNSPLHF
>NA|TRBV24-1|NA|TRBJ2-5
TGTGCCACCAGTGACCCACGTGGGAGTGGGGAGACCCAGTACTTC
CATSDPRGSGETQYF
>TRBD1|TRBV14|NA|TRBJ2-1
TGTGCCAGCAGCCAAGGCCCAGGGGGTAGGAATGAGCAGTTCTTC
CASSQGPGGRNEQFF
>TRBD1|TRBV5-5|NA|TRBJ2-3
TGTGCCAGCAGCTTGACAGGGGGCGCGGGGGATACGCAGTATTTT
CASSLTGGAGDTQYF
>NA|TRBV5-1|NA|TRBJ1-5
TGCGCCAGCAGTATCAGTATCAATCAGCCCCAGCATTTT
CASSISINQPQHF
>NA|TRBV19|NA|TRBJ2-3
TGTGCCAGTAGTGGGGGCAACACAGATACGCAGTATTTT
CASSGGNTDTQYF
>TRBD2|TRBV19|NA|TRBJ2-7
TGTGCCAGTAGCCGGGCGGGGGATCTCTTAGCTTACGAGCAGTACTTC
CASSRAGDLLAYEQYF
>TRBD1|TRBV15|NA|TRBJ1-3
TGTGCCACCAGTCTGGACAGGATAGTCTCTGGAAACACCATATATTTT
CATSLDRIVSGNTIYF
>TRBD2|TRBV9|NA|TRBJ2-3
TGTGCCAGCAGCGTAGCCAGCGGGGGGCCAGGGAAGCAGTATTTT
CASSVASGGPGKQYF
>TRBD1|TRBV5-8|NA|TRBJ1-1
TGTGCCAGCAGCTTGACCCCCGGGACAGGCGGGCGGGCTTTCTTT
CASSLTPGTGGRAFF
>NA|TRBV3-1/TRBV3-2|NA|TRBJ2-3
TGTGCCAGCAGCCCCTTGGCAGGAGATACGCAGTATTTT
CASSPLAGDTQYF